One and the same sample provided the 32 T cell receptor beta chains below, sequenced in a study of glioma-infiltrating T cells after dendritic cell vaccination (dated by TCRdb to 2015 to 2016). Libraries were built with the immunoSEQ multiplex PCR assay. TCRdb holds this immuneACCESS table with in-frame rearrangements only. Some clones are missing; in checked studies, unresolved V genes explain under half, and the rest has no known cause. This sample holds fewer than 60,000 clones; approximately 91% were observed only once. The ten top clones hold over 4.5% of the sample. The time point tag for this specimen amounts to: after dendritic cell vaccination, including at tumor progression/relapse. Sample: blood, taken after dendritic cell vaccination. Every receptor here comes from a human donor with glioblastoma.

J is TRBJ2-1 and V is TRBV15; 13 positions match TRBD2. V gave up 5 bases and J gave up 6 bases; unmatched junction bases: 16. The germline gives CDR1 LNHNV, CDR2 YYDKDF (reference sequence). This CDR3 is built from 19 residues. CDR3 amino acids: CATSLTPGLAGSRRNEQFF. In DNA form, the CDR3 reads TGTGCCACCAGCCTCACACCGGGACTAGCGGGAAGCCGTCGCAATGAGCAGTTCTTC.

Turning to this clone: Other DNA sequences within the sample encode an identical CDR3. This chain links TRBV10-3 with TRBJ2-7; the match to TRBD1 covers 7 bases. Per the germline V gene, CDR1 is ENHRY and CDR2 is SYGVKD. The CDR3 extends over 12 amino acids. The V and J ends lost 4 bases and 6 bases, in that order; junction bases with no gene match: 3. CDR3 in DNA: TGTGCCATCAGTGTTTCAGGGGGCGAGCAGTACTTC. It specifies CAISVSGGEQYF.

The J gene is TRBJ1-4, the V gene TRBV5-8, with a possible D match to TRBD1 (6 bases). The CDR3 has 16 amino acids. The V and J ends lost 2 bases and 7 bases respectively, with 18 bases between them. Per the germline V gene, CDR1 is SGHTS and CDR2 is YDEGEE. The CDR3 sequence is CASSLSGAGISEKLFF. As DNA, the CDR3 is TGTGCCAGCAGCTTATCAGGGGCCGGGATCTCTGAAAAACTGTTTTTT.

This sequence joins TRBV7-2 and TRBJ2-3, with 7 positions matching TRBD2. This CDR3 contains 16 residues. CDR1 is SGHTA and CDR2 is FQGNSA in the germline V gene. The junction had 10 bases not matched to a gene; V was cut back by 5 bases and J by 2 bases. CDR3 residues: CASSNTLAGHTDTQYF. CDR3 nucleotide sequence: TGTGCCAGCAGCAATACCTTAGCGGGCCACACAGATACGCAGTATTTT.

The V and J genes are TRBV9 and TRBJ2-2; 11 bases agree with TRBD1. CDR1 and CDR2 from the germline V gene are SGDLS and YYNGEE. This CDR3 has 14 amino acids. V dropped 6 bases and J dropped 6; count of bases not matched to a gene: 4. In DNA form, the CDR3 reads TGTGCCAGCAATCCGGGACAGGGGGCCGGGGAGCTGTTTTTT. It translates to CASNPGQGAGELFF. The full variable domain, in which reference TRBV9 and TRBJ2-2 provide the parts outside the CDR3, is DSGVTQTPKHLITATGQRVTLRCSPRSGDLSVYWYQQSLDQGLQFLIQYYNGEERAKGNILERFSAQQFPDLHSELNLSSLELGDSALYFCASNPGQGAGELFFGEGSRLTVL.

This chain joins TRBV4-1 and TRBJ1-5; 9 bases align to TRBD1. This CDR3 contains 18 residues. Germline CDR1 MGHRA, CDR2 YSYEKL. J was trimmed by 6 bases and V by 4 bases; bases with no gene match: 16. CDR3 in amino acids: CASSPRVTGTGNAQPQHF. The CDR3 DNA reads TGCGCCAGCAGCCCCCGGGTAACGGGGACAGGGAACGCTCAGCCCCAGCATTTT.

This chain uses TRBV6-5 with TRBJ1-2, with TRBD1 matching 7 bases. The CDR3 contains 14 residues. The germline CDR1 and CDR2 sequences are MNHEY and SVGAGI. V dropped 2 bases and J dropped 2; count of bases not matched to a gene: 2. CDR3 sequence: CASSYRQGNYGYTF. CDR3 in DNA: TGTGCCAGCAGTTACCGACAGGGAAACTATGGCTACACCTTC.

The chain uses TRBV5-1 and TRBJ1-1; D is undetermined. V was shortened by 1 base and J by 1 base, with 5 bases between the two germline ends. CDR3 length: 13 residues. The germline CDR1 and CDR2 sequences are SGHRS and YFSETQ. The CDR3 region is CASSLRSNTEAFF. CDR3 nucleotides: TGCGCCAGCAGCTTGCGGTCGAACACTGAAGCTTTCTTT.

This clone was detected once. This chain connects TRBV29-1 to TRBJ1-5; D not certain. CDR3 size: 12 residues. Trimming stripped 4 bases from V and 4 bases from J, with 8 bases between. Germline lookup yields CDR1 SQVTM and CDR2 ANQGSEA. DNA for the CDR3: TGCAGCGTTGGCGAAGTGAATCAGCCCCAGCATTTT. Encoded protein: CSVGEVNQPQHF.

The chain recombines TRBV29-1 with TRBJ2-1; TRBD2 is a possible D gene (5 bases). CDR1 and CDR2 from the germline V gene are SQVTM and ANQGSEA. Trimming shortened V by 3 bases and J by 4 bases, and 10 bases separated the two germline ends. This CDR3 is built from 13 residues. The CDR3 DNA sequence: TGCAGCGTTGAGGCAGGAGGTTACAATGAGCAGTTCTTC. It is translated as CSVEAGGYNEQFF.

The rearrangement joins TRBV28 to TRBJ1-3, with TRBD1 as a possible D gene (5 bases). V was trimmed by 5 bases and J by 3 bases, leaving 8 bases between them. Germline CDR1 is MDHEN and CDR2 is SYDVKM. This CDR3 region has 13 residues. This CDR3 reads CASSKGNGNTIYF. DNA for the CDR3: TGTGCCAGCAGTAAGGGGAATGGAAACACCATATATTTT.

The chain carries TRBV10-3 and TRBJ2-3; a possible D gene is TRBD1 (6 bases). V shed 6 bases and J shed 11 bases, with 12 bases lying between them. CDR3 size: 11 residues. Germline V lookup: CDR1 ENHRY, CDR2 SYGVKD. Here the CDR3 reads CAISGPGQQYF. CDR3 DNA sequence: TGTGCCATCAGCGGCCCGGGACAGCAGTATTTT.

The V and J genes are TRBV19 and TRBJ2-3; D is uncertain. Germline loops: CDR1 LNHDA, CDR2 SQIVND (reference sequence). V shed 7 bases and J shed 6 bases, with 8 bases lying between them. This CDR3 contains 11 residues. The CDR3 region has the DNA TGTGCCAGTACTTCCGGGGATACGCAGTATTTT. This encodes CASTSGDTQYF.

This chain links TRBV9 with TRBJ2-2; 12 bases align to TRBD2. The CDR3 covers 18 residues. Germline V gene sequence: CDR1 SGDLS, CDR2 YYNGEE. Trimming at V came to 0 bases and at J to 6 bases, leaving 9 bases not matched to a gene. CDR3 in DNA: TGTGCCAGCAGCGTAGGCGCTAGCGGGAGGGCCTGGTCCGGGGAGCTGTTTTTT. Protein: CASSVGASGRAWSGELFF. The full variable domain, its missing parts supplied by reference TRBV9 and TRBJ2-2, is DSGVTQTPKHLITATGQRVTLRCSPRSGDLSVYWYQQSLDQGLQFLIQYYNGEERAKGNILERFSAQQFPDLHSELNLSSLELGDSALYFCASSVGASGRAWSGELFFGEGSRLTVL.

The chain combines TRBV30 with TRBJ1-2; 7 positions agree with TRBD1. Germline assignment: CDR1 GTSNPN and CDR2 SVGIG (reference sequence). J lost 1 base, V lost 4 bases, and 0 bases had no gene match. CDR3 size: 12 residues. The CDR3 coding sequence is TGTGCCTGGACAGGGGGTAACTATGGCTACACCTTC. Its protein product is CAWTGGNYGYTF.

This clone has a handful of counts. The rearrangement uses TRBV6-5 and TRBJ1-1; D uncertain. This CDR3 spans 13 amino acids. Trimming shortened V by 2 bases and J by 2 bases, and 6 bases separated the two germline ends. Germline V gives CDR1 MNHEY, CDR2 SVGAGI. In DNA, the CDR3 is TGTGCCAGCAGTTACGCGACAAACACTGAAGCTTTCTTT. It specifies CASSYATNTEAFF.

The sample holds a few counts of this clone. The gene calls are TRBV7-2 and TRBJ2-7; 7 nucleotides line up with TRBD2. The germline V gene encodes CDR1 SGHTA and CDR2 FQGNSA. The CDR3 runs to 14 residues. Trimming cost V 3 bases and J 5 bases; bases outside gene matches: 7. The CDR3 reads CASSFRGRGDEQYF. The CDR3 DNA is TGTGCCAGCAGCTTCCGCGGGAGAGGAGACGAGCAGTACTTC.

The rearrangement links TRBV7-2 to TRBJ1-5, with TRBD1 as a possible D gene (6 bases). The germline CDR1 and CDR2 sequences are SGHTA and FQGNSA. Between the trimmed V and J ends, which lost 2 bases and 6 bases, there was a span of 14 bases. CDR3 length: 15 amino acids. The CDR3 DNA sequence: TGTGCCAGCAGCTTAACAGGGTCGGCGTTTCAGCCCCAGCATTTT. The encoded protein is CASSLTGSAFQPQHF.

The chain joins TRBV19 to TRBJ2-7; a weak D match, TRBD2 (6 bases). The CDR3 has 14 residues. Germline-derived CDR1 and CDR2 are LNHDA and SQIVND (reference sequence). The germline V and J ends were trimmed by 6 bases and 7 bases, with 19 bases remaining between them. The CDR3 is CASSPLAPTWEQYF. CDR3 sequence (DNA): TGTGCCAGTAGCCCTCTAGCGCCGACTTGGGAGCAGTACTTC.

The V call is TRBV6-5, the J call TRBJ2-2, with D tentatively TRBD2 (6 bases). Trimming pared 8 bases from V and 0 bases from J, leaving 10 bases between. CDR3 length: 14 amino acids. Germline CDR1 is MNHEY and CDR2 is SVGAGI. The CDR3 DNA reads TGTGCCAGCTCGCGCGGGACGAACACCGGGGAGCTGTTTTTT. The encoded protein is CASSRGTNTGELFF.

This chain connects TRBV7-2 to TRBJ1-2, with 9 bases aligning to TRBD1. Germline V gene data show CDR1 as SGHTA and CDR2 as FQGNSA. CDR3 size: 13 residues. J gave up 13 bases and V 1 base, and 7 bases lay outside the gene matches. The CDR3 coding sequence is TGTGCCAGCAGCTTAGACGGGACAGGGAGGTGCACCTTC. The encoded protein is CASSLDGTGRCTF.

CDR3 sequence (DNA): TGTGCCAGCAGTGAACACCAGAGGCAGACCCAGTACTTC. It is translated as CASSEHQRQTQYF. The chain employs TRBV6-1 and TRBJ2-5; D is unresolved. The V end was cut by 2 bases, the J end by 6 bases, with 10 bases between. Germline CDR1 MNHNS, CDR2 SASEGT. The CDR3 has 13 amino acids.

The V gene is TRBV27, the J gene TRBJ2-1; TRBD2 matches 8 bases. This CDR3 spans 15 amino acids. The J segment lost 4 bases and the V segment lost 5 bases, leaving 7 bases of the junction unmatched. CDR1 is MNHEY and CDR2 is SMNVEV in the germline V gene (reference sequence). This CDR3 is CASSPPGLEYNEQFF. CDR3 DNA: TGTGCCAGCAGTCCCCCGGGACTAGAATACAATGAGCAGTTCTTC.

DNA for the CDR3: TGCGCCAGCAGCCAAGATCCGAGGGACACTGAAGCTTTCTTT. Protein sequence: CASSQDPRDTEAFF. The chain links TRBV4-3 to TRBJ1-1; D not resolved. The CDR3 spans 14 residues. CDR1 is LGHNA, CDR2 YSLEER, per germline. Between the trimmed V and J ends, which lost 0 bases and 3 bases, there was a span of 8 bases.

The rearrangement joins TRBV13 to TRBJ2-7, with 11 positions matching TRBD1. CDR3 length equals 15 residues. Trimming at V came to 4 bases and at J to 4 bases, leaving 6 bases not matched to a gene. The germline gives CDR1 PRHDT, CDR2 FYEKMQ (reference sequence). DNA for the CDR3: TGTGCCAGCAGCTCTAGGACAGGGGGCCTGTACGAGCAGTACTTC. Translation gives CASSSRTGGLYEQYF.

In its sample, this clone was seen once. The CDR3 DNA reads TGTGCCAGCAGAAGTCTAGCGGGTCAAGAGACCCAGTACTTC. This sequence encodes CASRSLAGQETQYF. J is TRBJ2-5 and V is TRBV5-4, with 8 positions matching TRBD2. The CDR3 runs to 14 residues. Looked up from germline, CDR1 is SGHNT and CDR2 is YYREEE (reference sequence). V trimming: 5 bases; J trimming: 2 bases; junction bases outside the gene matches: 5.

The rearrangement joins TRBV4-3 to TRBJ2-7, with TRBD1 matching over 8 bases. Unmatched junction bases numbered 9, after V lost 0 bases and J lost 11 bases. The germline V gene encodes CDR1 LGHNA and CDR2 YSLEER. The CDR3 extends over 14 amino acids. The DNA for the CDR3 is TGCGCCAGCAGCCAAGAGGGTGACAGGGGTGAAGAGTACTTC. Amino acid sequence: CASSQEGDRGEEYF.

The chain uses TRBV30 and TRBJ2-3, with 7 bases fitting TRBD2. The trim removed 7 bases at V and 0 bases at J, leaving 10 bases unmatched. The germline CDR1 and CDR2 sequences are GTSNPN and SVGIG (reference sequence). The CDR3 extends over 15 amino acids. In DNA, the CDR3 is TGTGCCTTGGACGCAAGCGGGATTAGCACAGATACGCAGTATTTT. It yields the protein CALDASGISTDTQYF.

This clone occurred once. CDR3 region: CASSLSPGDTEAFF. CDR3 in DNA: TGTGCCAGCAGTTTATCCCCAGGGGACACTGAAGCTTTCTTT. The V and J genes are TRBV27 and TRBJ1-1; a weak D match, TRBD1 (6 bases). Per the germline V gene, CDR1 is MNHEY and CDR2 is SMNVEV (reference sequence). Trimming shortened V by 0 bases and J by 3 bases, and 8 bases separated the two germline ends. The CDR3 loop spans 14 amino acids.

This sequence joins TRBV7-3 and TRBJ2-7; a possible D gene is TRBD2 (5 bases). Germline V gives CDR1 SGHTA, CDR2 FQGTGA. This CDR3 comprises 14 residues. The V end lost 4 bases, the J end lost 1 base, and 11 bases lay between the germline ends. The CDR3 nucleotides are TGTGCCAGCAGCTCCAGGCCGGGGTCCTACGAGCAGTACTTC. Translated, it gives CASSSRPGSYEQYF.

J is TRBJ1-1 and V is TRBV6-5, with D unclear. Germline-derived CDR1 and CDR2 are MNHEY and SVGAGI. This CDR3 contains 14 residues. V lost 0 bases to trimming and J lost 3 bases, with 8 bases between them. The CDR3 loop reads CASSYSPGYTEAFF. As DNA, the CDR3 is TGTGCCAGCAGTTACTCCCCGGGGTACACTGAAGCTTTCTTT.

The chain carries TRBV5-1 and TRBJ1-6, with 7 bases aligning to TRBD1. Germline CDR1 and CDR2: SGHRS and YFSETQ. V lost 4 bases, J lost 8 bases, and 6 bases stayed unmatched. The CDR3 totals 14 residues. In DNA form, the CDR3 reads TGCGCCAGCAGCCCCGGACAGGTACATTCACCCCTCCACTTT. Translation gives CASSPGQVHSPLHF.